This TCR beta chain was identified in a study of T cells after yellow fever vaccination. Study-level results: High-abundance clonotypes from the bulk population could contaminate FACS-sorted repertoires.

Germline V gives CDR1 SGHTA, CDR2 FQGNSA. V was clipped by 3 bases and J by 0 bases, with 9 bases between them. This CDR3 has 16 amino acids. TCRdb itself ran the 5' RACE reads through MiXCR, one entry per CDR3 protein. The sample includes a few hundred thousand distinct CDR3 sequences, more than 5.5% of them seen just once. Worth noting for this clonotype: Its antigen is still unknown.

The material was PBMCs, obtained 5 days after the yellow fever booster vaccination. The receptor comes from a man between 25 and 39 years old who received the YFV17D yellow fever vaccine. This rearrangement joins TRBV7-2 to TRBJ2-6; D unresolved. For the CDR3, the DNA is TGTGCCAGCAGCTTCAAGGTTAACTCTGGGGCCAACGTCCTGACTTTC. Its protein product is CASSFKVNSGANVLTF. The whole variable domain, remainder taken from reference TRBV7-2 and TRBJ2-6, is GAGVSQSPSNKVTEKGKDVELRCDPISGHTALYWYRQSLGQGLEFLIYFQGNSAPDKSGLPSDRFSAERTGGSVSTLTIQRTQQEDSAVYLCASSFKVNSGANVLTFGAGSRLTVL.